A selection of T cell receptor beta chains follows, all from one sample in a study of CD8 T cells in ankylosing spondylitis. TCRdb analysed the 5' RACE reads with MiXCR anew, one entry per CDR3 protein. The data hold 250,000 to 400,000 distinct CDR3 sequences, with around 10% observed a single time. Sequencing input: blood, either unsorted or a sorted T cell fraction (not recorded which). These receptors were collected from a female donor with ankylosing spondylitis or in good health (not recorded which). Each CDR3 is given with its conserved first and last residue. The D gene is left open where the match is weak. Part of the rows lack a size; the others show once, few, many or a class for expanded clones.

j_call clone_size v_call d_call cdr3_nt cdr3_aa
TRBJ2-5 many TRBV15 . TGTGCCACCAGCAGAGATCGGGCAGCGCTCGGAGAGACCCAGTACTTC CATSRDRAALGETQYF
TRBJ2-4 once TRBV5-1 . TGCGCCAGCAGCTCCACAGGGGGGGTCAAAAACATTCAGTACTTC CASSSTGGVKNIQYF
TRBJ2-1 . TRBV7-8 TRBD2 TGTGCCAGCAGCCCAAGTTCCCCTAGCGGAGTATACAATGAGCAGTTCTTC CASSPSSPSGVYNEQFF
TRBJ2-3 few TRBV6-2/TRBV6-3 . TGTGCCAGCAGTTCCAGCGCTGATACGCAGTATTTT CASSSSADTQYF
TRBJ2-5 . TRBV5-1 . TGCGCCAGCAGCCCAAACGTACAAGAGACCCAGTACTTC CASSPNVQETQYF
TRBJ1-2 many TRBV9 . TGTGCCAGCAGCGTAGGGTTGGCGGGGAACTATGGCTACACCTTC CASSVGLAGNYGYTF
TRBJ1-1 . TRBV5-6 . TGTGCCAGCAGCGAAAACAGGAAGAACACTGAAGCTTTCTTT CASSENRKNTEAFF
TRBJ1-6 . TRBV5-5 . TGTGCCAGCAGCTCAAATAATTCACCCCTCCACTTT CASSSNNSPLHF
TRBJ2-1 few TRBV20-1 . TGCAGTGCTAGGTCGGCTCCCCACAATGAGCAGTTCTTC CSARSAPHNEQFF
TRBJ1-4 many TRBV28 . TGTGCCAGCAGTTCTCTTGATGCGGACACCAGGGGAAAACTGTTTTTT CASSSLDADTRGKLFF
TRBJ2-7 few TRBV7-9 . TGTGCCAGCAGCATTAACTACGAGCAGTACTTC CASSINYEQYF
TRBJ1-5 many TRBV5-1 . TGCGCCAGCAGCTTTGGCCTGGGGGGGGATCAGCCCCAGCATTTT CASSFGLGGDQPQHF
TRBJ2-3 many TRBV6-5 . TGTGCCAGCAGTTATCCCGGGACCACAGATACGCAGTATTTT CASSYPGTTDTQYF
TRBJ2-2 few TRBV14 . TGTGCCAGCAGCCGCGGGGAGTGGGAGCTGTTTTTT CASSRGEWELFF
TRBJ2-4 many TRBV5-6 TRBD1 TGTGCCAGCAGCTCGGACATAAGAGGACAGGGAAACATTCAGTACTTC CASSSDIRGQGNIQYF
TRBJ2-2 many TRBV20-1 TRBD2 TGCAGTGCTACATCTACTAGCGGGGTGACCGGGGAGCTGTTTTTT CSATSTSGVTGELFF
TRBJ2-5 many TRBV20-1 . TGCAGTGCTGCCGTCGAGCTTCCAAAGACCCAGTACTTC CSAAVELPKTQYF
TRBJ2-2 many TRBV5-6 . TGTGCCAGCAGCCCCGGGACCGGGGAGCTGTTTTTT CASSPGTGELFF
TRBJ2-1 many TRBV11-2 . TGTGCCAGCAGCTTAGGAAGAGGATCTCGGCGAGATGAGCAGTTCTTC CASSLGRGSRRDEQFF
TRBJ2-7 few TRBV3-1 . TGTGCCAGCAGCCAAGGTAGATCAGGACAGTTGCCCTACGAGCAGTACTTC CASSQGRSGQLPYEQYF
TRBJ2-5 many TRBV28 . TGTGCCAGCACATGGCCTGGTCAAGAGACCCAGTACTTC CASTWPGQETQYF
TRBJ2-7 many TRBV20-1 TRBD2 TGCAGTGCTAATCCCTTTAGCGGGGGCTACTCCTACGAGCAGTACTTC CSANPFSGGYSYEQYF
TRBJ2-1 few TRBV20-1 TRBD2 TGCAGTGCTAGCAGGCTAGCGGGTACCTACAATGAGCAGTTCTTC CSASRLAGTYNEQFF
TRBJ2-1 few TRBV9 . TGTGCCAGCAGCGTAGGTCCGGGACGGGGGACCGACAATGAGCAGTTCTTC CASSVGPGRGTDNEQFF
TRBJ2-1 many TRBV29-1 TRBD2 TGCAGCGTCCATCTAGCGGGTTTCTACAATGAGCAGTTCTTC CSVHLAGFYNEQFF
TRBJ1-2 many TRBV5-1 TRBD1 TGCGCCAGCAGCTTGGCGACAGGGGCGCTCTATGGCTACACCTTC CASSLATGALYGYTF
TRBJ1-5 many TRBV5-1 . TGCGCCAGCAGCCCGGACAGTAGCAATCAGCCCCAGCATTTT CASSPDSSNQPQHF
TRBJ2-7 . TRBV6-5 . TGTGCCAGCAGTTACGTAGCTACCCAGCTCTACGAGCAGTACTTC CASSYVATQLYEQYF
TRBJ2-1 many TRBV20-1 TRBD2 TGCAGTGCAACCGCCGGGACTAGCACCTTGCTTTACAATGAGCAGTTCTTC CSATAGTSTLLYNEQFF
TRBJ1-1 few TRBV7-2 . TGTGCCAGCAGCTTAACCCGGACACTGAACACTGAAGCTTTCTTT CASSLTRTLNTEAFF
TRBJ2-1 . TRBV7-9 TRBD2 TGTGCCAGCAGCTTAGTTCTAGCGGGAACTGAGCAGTTCTTC CASSLVLAGTEQFF
TRBJ1-5 many TRBV29-1 . TGCAGCGTGTTGAAGCACCGACGACCTAATCAGCCCCAGCATTTT CSVLKHRRPNQPQHF
TRBJ2-3 once TRBV4-3 . TGCGCCAGCAGACCAAGTCCGGGAGAAGGTTCAGATACGCAGTATTTT CASRPSPGEGSDTQYF
TRBJ2-7 many TRBV20-1 . TGCAGTGCCCCCAGGGGTCTCACCTACGAGCAGTACTTC CSAPRGLTYEQYF